The clone carrying this T cell receptor (beta chain) has at least ten counts. Its specificity is unknown. This sample was included in a study of neurological immune-mediated disorders. Study outcomes and limitations: Any association between clinical or MRI features and the multiple sclerosis repertoire cluster was absent.

MiXCR, applied by TCRdb to the 5' RACE reads, yields one record per CDR3 protein. The profile shows tens of thousands of distinct CDR3 sequences, 3.5% of them singletons. The sequence was obtained from a woman aged 45 to 65 with multiple sclerosis. The specimen was PBMCs.

The DNA of the CDR3 is TGCAGTGCTAGGAGAACAGGGGGCTACGAGCAGTACTTC. Its translation is CSARRTGGYEQYF. The chain links TRBV20-1 to TRBJ2-7; TRBD1 aligns across 8 bases. The CDR3 covers 13 residues. Per germline, CDR1 DFQATT and CDR2 SNEGSKA (reference sequence). Trimming removed 3 bases from V and 3 bases from J; junction bases left unmatched: 4.